This T cell receptor beta chain was captured in a study of shared clonotypes between healthy human individuals (TCRdb year 2020). For the wider study: The cohort included three men and two women between 18 and 49 years of age. Per donor, three plates each were used for CD4 naive and CD4 memory, two for CD8 naive, and one for CD8 memory. Blood TCR repertoires of roughly 5 healthy adults were deeply sequenced to estimate repertoire size and the extent of clonotype sharing between individuals. To increase sequencing depth and limit assay-specific biases, different laboratories used diverse techniques to prepare libraries and sequence TCR repertoires. Per donor, leukapheresis produced somewhere between about 0.85 and 10 billion PBMCs. Overall study outcomes, separate from this receptor: Pairwise subsampling led to the expectation that sequencing depth would affect the degree of clonotype sharing among donors. Compared with non-shared clonotypes, clonotypes shared by all four sorted-subset donors had higher generation probabilities. Naive subsets generally had larger estimated clonotype richness than memory subsets. Rarefaction of sorted-subset datasets indicated incomplete sequencing despite the large sequencing depth. Across a few donors, 5% to 6% of naive CD4, roughly 3.4% of naive CD8, approximately 2.5% of memory CD4, and 0.4% of memory CD8 clonotypes were shared. Because the study included a small number of donors, the genetic and exposure-history diversity represented was limited. Only blood was sampled, and tissue TCR repertoires likely differ from those in blood.

Worth noting for this clone: Its antigen is still unknown. One base away there is no much larger clone; base qualities are not given.

Healthy HIV-negative adults with no recently reported acute infections or vaccinations were included as donors. Every donor was a Caucasian adult residing in Nashville, Tennessee, USA. Magnetic negative selection was used to enrich CD4+ T cells, after which naive cells were positively selected on CD45RA and the negative fraction became the memory subset. After blood collection by leukapheresis, PBMCs were isolated using Ficoll-Histopaque density gradient centrifugation and then cryopreserved in the vapor phase of liquid nitrogen. Analytical flow cytometry was used to check the purity and quantity of every magnetically sorted T cell population. From each sorted fraction, genomic DNA was isolated and quantified by UV absorbance on a Nanodrop 2000c. Using the deep immunoSEQ assay, TCR CDR3 regions were amplified from genomic DNA by multiplex PCR. Genomic DNA extracted from each cell subset was distributed evenly over all wells of several immunoSEQ 96-well plates, and each plate served as one replicate. For sorted subsets, about 220 ng of genomic DNA, equivalent to 25,000 to 35,000 T cell genomes, went into each replicate PCR. The purified libraries were quantified using a Qubit 3.0 fluorometer, sized with a Bioanalyzer 2100, and then quantified again using the KAPA Library Quantification kit. A separate single-read 150-cycle Illumina NextSeq 550 flow cell was used to sequence each immunoSEQ 96-well plate. Per the original workflow: Because only junctional sequences without quality scores were contained in the immunoSEQ output, filtering matching that applied to full-length reads could not be performed. Sequences were annotated with PyIR, a Python wrapper for IgBLAST v1.9, using IMGT germline references to assign V/J genes and CDR3. Reads were removed for weak V/J assignments (E-value above 1e-6), missing CDR3, stop codons, out-of-frame junctions, or ambiguous translated residues. V3J clonotypes were defined as sequences sharing an identical inferred V gene, J gene, and CDR3 amino acid sequence. To compute the percentage overlap between repertoires, the number of shared unique clonotypes was divided by the size of the smaller repertoire. Three approaches were used to assess repertoire richness: RTK rarefaction, the Chao1 estimator, and Recon v2.1 estimates of unobserved clonotypes. Generation probabilities were computed with OLGA for all TCRbeta clonotypes obtained by the gDNA method from several donors. TCRdb holds this immuneACCESS table with in-frame rearrangements only. Some clones are missing; in checked studies, unresolved V genes explain under half, and the rest has no known cause. Clone size and V and J calls were adopted from that table, with D and trimming inferred from the DNA. The sample yields about 1 million clones; about four fifths were counted once. Around 0.47% of the sample is held by the ten biggest clonotypes.

The CDR3, cysteine through phenylalanine, is 12 amino acids long. Of the read, only the CDR3 DNA is kept; its 36 bases are in frame from base 1. V sheds 7 bases and J sheds 4 bases, leaving 8 bases between their ends. The CDR1 and CDR2 encoded by the germline V gene are SGHVS and FQNEAQ. The TCR was taken from a man aged 18-30 years in good health. Some clones in this sample may be carry-over from other donors' samples. The specimen sequenced was memory CD4+ T cells from PBMCs. In the paper's terms, the cell subset or site label means: CD45RA-negative fraction. This chain joins TRBV7-8 to TRBJ2-1; the D gene cannot be resolved reliably. CDR3 loop: CASTPAYNEQFF. The DNA reads TGTGCCAGCACCCCAGCGTACAATGAGCAGTTCTTC.